Below are 26 T cell receptor beta chains sequenced from a single sample in a study of CD8 T cells in ankylosing spondylitis. TCRdb reprocessed the 5' RACE reads via MiXCR and lists one record per CDR3 protein. The sample has about 190,000 distinct CDR3 sequences, under 15% seen once; the top ten hold around 10%. Material: blood, either unsorted or a sorted T cell fraction (not recorded which). The receptors here all came from a female donor with ankylosing spondylitis or in good health (not recorded which).

This clonotype was counted between two and nine times. The gene calls are TRBV6-5 and TRBJ1-4; 9 positions match TRBD1. The CDR3 loop spans 14 amino acids. The V gene's germline CDR1 is MNHEY and CDR2 SVGAGI. V lost 2 bases to trimming and J lost 10 bases; unmatched junction nucleotides: 5. The CDR3 protein is CASSYDRGSGKLFF. The CDR3 nucleotides read TGTGCCAGCAGTTACGACAGGGGGTCTGGAAAACTGTTTTTT.

There are many counts of this clonotype. The rearrangement links TRBV9 to TRBJ1-1; D is unresolved. This CDR3 contains 11 residues. Per germline, CDR1 SGDLS and CDR2 YYNGEE. Trimming stripped 4 bases from V and 5 bases from J, with 6 bases between. The CDR3 protein is CASSPRTEAFF. CDR3 nucleotides: TGTGCCAGCAGCCCCCGTACTGAAGCTTTCTTT.

This clonotype was observed at least ten times. V and J are TRBV9 and TRBJ2-5; TRBD2 aligns across 9 bases. The CDR3 has 15 amino acids. CDR1 and CDR2 from the germline V gene are SGDLS and YYNGEE. The V and J ends lost 6 bases and 2 bases, in that order; junction bases with no gene match: 8. CDR3: CASTQSSGIQETQYF. In nucleotides, the CDR3 is TGTGCCAGCACCCAATCTAGCGGGATTCAAGAGACCCAGTACTTC. The variable domain in full, with the rest retrieved from reference TRBV9 and TRBJ2-5, is DSGVTQTPKHLITATGQRVTLRCSPRSGDLSVYWYQQSLDQGLQFLIQYYNGEERAKGNILERFSAQQFPDLHSELNLSSLELGDSALYFCASTQSSGIQETQYFGPGTRLLVL.

This clonotype was observed a handful of times. The chain links TRBV5-1 to TRBJ1-1; D possibly corresponds to TRBD1 (5 bases). Trimming took 4 bases from V and 3 from J, leaving 19 bases between them. Germline V lookup: CDR1 SGHRS, CDR2 YFSETQ. The CDR3 runs 16 residues. The DNA for the CDR3 is TGCGCCAGCAGCCGGGGACGCGTGGCCCCTGACACTGAAGCTTTCTTT. As protein: CASSRGRVAPDTEAFF. The variable domain in full, completed from reference TRBV5-1 and TRBJ1-1, reads KAGVTQTPRYLIKTRGQQVTLSCSPISGHRSVSWYQQTPGQGLQFLFEYFSETQRNKGNFPGRFSGRQFSNSRSEMNVSTLELGDSALYLCASSRGRVAPDTEAFFGQGTRLTVV.

This clonotype was counted ten times or more. The chain carries TRBV3-1 and TRBJ2-5; no definite D call. Between the trimmed V and J ends, which lost 4 bases and 4 bases, there was a span of 10 bases. The CDR3 runs to 13 residues. Germline V gene lookup returns CDR1 LGHDT and CDR2 YNNKEL (reference sequence). DNA of the CDR3: TGTGCCAGCAGCCCCGGCGCTAGAGAGACCCAGTACTTC. Translated: CASSPGARETQYF.

The chain is built from TRBV19 and TRBJ1-2, with D unresolved. The CDR3 has 14 residues. Germline V gene sequence: CDR1 LNHDA, CDR2 SQIVND (reference sequence). V shed 2 bases and J shed 2 bases, with 9 bases lying between them. The CDR3 loop is CASSIITANYGYTF. Here the CDR3 DNA reads TGTGCCAGTAGTATAATCACTGCGAACTATGGCTACACCTTC.

This clonotype came up many times. The chain has TRBV20-1 and TRBJ1-1; no clear D gene. The CDR3 loop spans 14 amino acids. The V gene lost 2 bases and the J gene lost 5 bases, with 15 bases spanning the gap. Germline CDR1 reads DFQATT; CDR2 reads SNEGSKA (reference sequence). The CDR3, as DNA: TGCAGTGCTAGAATCCCAGGAGCGGGAACTGAAGCTTTCTTT. Its protein is CSARIPGAGTEAFF.

This chain connects TRBV6-1 to TRBJ2-7; 9 bases match TRBD1. The CDR3 covers 16 residues. Germline assignment: CDR1 MNHNS and CDR2 SASEGT. Trimming took 6 bases from V and 3 from J; bases not matched to a gene: 12. CDR3 coding DNA: TGTGCCAGCAGAAGGTCGATGGGGGACAGGGTCTACGAGCAGTACTTC. Its translation: CASRRSMGDRVYEQYF.

This clonotype occurred a few times. V and J are TRBV4-3 and TRBJ2-4; D is perhaps TRBD2 (5 bases). V dropped 0 bases and J dropped 4 bases, with 13 bases sitting between them. The CDR3 sequence is 16 residues long. From germline, CDR1 is LGHNA and CDR2 YSLEER. Here the CDR3 DNA reads TGCGCCAGCAGCCAAGATTTACAGCGGATGAAAAACATTCAGTACTTC. Encoded protein: CASSQDLQRMKNIQYF.

The J gene is TRBJ1-2, the V gene TRBV7-2, with 8 bases aligning to TRBD1. The germline CDR1 and CDR2 sequences are SGHTA and FQGNSA. Trimming took 1 base from V and 0 from J; bases not matched to a gene: 1. The CDR3 runs 15 residues. The CDR3 loop is CASSLVQGANYGYTF. CDR3 nucleotides: TGTGCCAGCAGCTTAGTACAGGGGGCTAACTATGGCTACACCTTC.

This chain uses TRBV6-2 or TRBV6-3 with TRBJ2-7; 8 bases are a match to TRBD2. V shed 2 bases and J 1 base; nucleotides not matched to a gene: 7. CDR1 and CDR2 (germline): MNHEY, SVGEGT. This CDR3 has 16 amino acids. In DNA form, the CDR3 reads TGTGCCAGCAGTTACAGTTCGCGGGAGGCATCCTACGAGCAGTACTTC. It is translated as CASSYSSREASYEQYF.

This clonotype was detected only a few times. The J gene is TRBJ2-1, the V gene TRBV20-1; 12 bases align to TRBD2. CDR3 length: 15 residues. CDR1 and CDR2 from the germline V gene are DFQATT and SNEGSKA (reference sequence). Trimming took 1 base from V and 8 from J; bases not matched to a gene: 6. CDR3 sequence reads: CSARVTSGSQYEQFF. DNA of the CDR3: TGCAGTGCTAGAGTGACTAGCGGGAGTCAGTATGAGCAGTTCTTC.

On this clonotype itself: A much larger clone is a single base away; this may be a read error. This CDR3 is missing its conserved last phenylalanine or tryptophan, likely due to a read error. The gene calls are TRBV29-1 and TRBJ2-7; a weak D match, TRBD2 (5 bases). There are 12 residues in the CDR3. The V end was cut by 7 bases, the J end by 2 bases, with 12 bases between. Germline-derived CDR1 and CDR2 are SQVTM and ANQGSEA. CDR3 sequence: CSGGANTYEQYL. The CDR3 DNA follows: TGCAGCGGGGGAGCTAATACCTACGAGCAGTACCTC.

This clonotype was observed a few times. A much larger clone differs by one base, so this may be a read error. The J gene is TRBJ1-1, the V gene TRBV5-6; the match to TRBD1 covers 7 bases. Trimming removed 4 bases from V and 11 bases from J; junction bases left unmatched: 20. This CDR3 comprises 16 residues. The germline CDR1 and CDR2 sequences are SGHDT and YYEEEE. This CDR3 is CASSPIRKVFDRDAFF. CDR3 DNA sequence: TGTGCCAGCAGCCCGATCCGGAAGGTCTTTGACAGGGACGCTTTCTTT.

This clonotype was seen many times. The chain links TRBV27 to TRBJ1-1; D not certain. Germline CDR1 reads MNHEY; CDR2 reads SMNVEV (reference sequence). This CDR3 comprises 13 residues. Trimming took off 0 bases at V and 4 bases at J, with 6 bases between the two ends. In DNA form, the CDR3 reads TGTGCCAGCAGTTTATCGGGGTTCACTGAAGCTTTCTTT. Translation gives CASSLSGFTEAFF.

This chain uses TRBV20-1 with TRBJ2-7; TRBD2 is a possible D gene (5 bases). The germline V and J ends were trimmed by 2 bases and 2 bases, with 13 bases remaining between them. This CDR3 is 14 amino acids long. Germline V gene sequence: CDR1 DFQATT, CDR2 SNEGSKA (reference sequence). CDR3 sequence reads: CSARLAGGTYEQYF. The DNA of the CDR3 is TGCAGTGCTAGACTTGCGGGCGGAACCTACGAGCAGTACTTC.

This clonotype was picked up a small number of times. This chain connects TRBV7-9 to TRBJ1-5; 7 bases are a match to TRBD1. Germline values: CDR1 SEHNR, CDR2 FQNEAQ (reference sequence). V was pared by 3 bases and J by 2 bases, with 10 bases of the junction left unmatched. This CDR3 spans 17 amino acids. The CDR3 protein is CASSLGTGAMGNQPQHF. CDR3 sequence (DNA): TGTGCCAGCAGCTTGGGTACAGGGGCCATGGGCAATCAGCCCCAGCATTTT.

The chain employs TRBV10-2 and TRBJ1-3, with 9 bases fitting TRBD1. The CDR3 extends over 15 amino acids. J was trimmed by 4 bases and V by 6 bases; bases with no gene match: 7. Germline V gene lookup returns CDR1 WSHSY and CDR2 SAAADI. The chain's CDR3 is CASSTTGGLGNTIYF. The CDR3 coding sequence is TGCGCCAGCAGCACAACAGGGGGCCTCGGAAACACCATATATTTT.

The sample holds one count of this clonotype. The genes are TRBV20-1 and TRBJ1-2; TRBD1 is a possible D gene (5 bases). The V gene lost 3 bases and the J gene lost 1 base, with 12 bases spanning the gap. The germline V gene encodes CDR1 DFQATT and CDR2 SNEGSKA (reference sequence). The CDR3 loop spans 14 amino acids. For the CDR3, the DNA is TGCAGTGCTAGGTCCGGGGGTGGTAACTATGGCTACACCTTC. This gives the protein CSARSGGGNYGYTF.

This clonotype appeared many times. This chain uses TRBV29-1 with TRBJ2-1, with 11 nucleotides matching TRBD2. The V and J ends lost 7 bases and 7 bases, in that order; junction bases with no gene match: 6. The germline gives CDR1 SQVTM, CDR2 ANQGSEA. This CDR3 comprises 13 residues. The CDR3 here is CSALAGVLNEQFF. The DNA for the CDR3 is TGCAGCGCACTAGCGGGAGTTCTGAATGAGCAGTTCTTC.

The chain employs TRBV20-1 and TRBJ2-2; D gene ambiguous. Deletions cut 2 bases from V and 2 bases from J, with 0 bases between. This CDR3 contains 11 residues. Germline CDR1 reads DFQATT; CDR2 reads SNEGSKA (reference sequence). The chain's CDR3 is CSARNTGELFF. Written as DNA, the CDR3 is TGCAGTGCTAGAAACACCGGGGAGCTGTTTTTT.

This clonotype has a handful of counts. V gene TRBV7-2 combines with J gene TRBJ2-1; either TRBD1 or TRBD2 may fit D (5 bases each). The CDR3 is 12 residues long. The germline V gene has CDR1 SGHTA and CDR2 FQGNSA. V dropped 2 bases and J dropped 15 bases, with 14 bases sitting between them. CDR3 nucleotides: TGTGCCAGCAGCTTACGGTTGAGGGACCTGTTCTTC. This translates into CASSLRLRDLFF.

This chain uses TRBV12-3 or TRBV12-4 with TRBJ2-3; unclear D gene. V lost 10 bases, J lost 1 base, and 9 bases lay in between. The CDR3 extends over 12 amino acids. The CDR3 bases are TGTGCCATCCAAGGGCGCACAGATACGCAGTATTTT. Amino acids: CAIQGRTDTQYF.

This clonotype was picked up a small number of times. The V and J genes are TRBV7-2 and TRBJ2-1; 7 nucleotides line up with TRBD2. Germline values: CDR1 SGHTA, CDR2 FQGNSA. With V trimmed by 0 bases and J by 2 bases, 1 base remained unmatched. This CDR3 is 15 amino acids long. The CDR3 coding sequence is TGTGCCAGCAGCTTAGCGGGAGGGACCTACAATGAGCAGTTCTTC. Translating it yields CASSLAGGTYNEQFF.

In the case of this clonotype: This clone may be a read error of a much larger clone one base away. The chain has TRBV10-3 and TRBJ2-3; 7 bases align to TRBD2. CDR3 size: 13 residues. CDR1 and CDR2 from the germline V gene are ENHRY and SYGVKD. In DNA, the CDR3 is TGTGCCACCCGGACTAGTCAGGCAGATACGCAGTTTTTT. This codes for CATRTSQADTQFF.

This clonotype was recorded at least ten times. This rearrangement joins TRBV11-2 to TRBJ1-5, with 7 bases lining up with TRBD1. Germline V gene data show CDR1 as SGHAT and CDR2 as FQNNGV. This CDR3 is built from 15 residues. V lost 5 bases and J lost 3; bases outside the gene matches: 7. CDR3 sequence: CASSPQGVINQPQHF. CDR3 nucleotides: TGTGCCAGCAGCCCCCAGGGGGTGATCAATCAGCCCCAGCATTTT.